A selection of T cell receptor beta chains follows, all from one sample in a study of T-cell memory formation after mild COVID-19. A single record per CDR3 protein comes from TCRdb applying MiXCR to the 5' RACE reads. The sample includes approximately 150,000 distinct CDR3 sequences, 6% of them seen just once. The specimen was PBMCs or a T cell subset sorted from them (not recorded which). The source of these receptors is an adult woman who had mild COVID-19 (a few samples of this study predate the infection). Cell type and time point are not known. Each CDR3 is given with its conserved first and last residue. D genes are given only for firm matches. The size of a clone is reported for some rows only, either as once, few or many, or as a class for expanded clones.

TRBJ2-5	-	TRBV7-2	many	CASSLEGQGRTQYF	TGTGCCAGCAGCTTAGAGGGTCAGGGCAGGACCCAGTACTTC
TRBJ1-1	-	TRBV4-3	-	CASSRRLNMNTEAFF	TGCGCCAGCAGCCGCCGACTGAATATGAACACTGAAGCTTTCTTT
TRBJ2-5	TRBD2	TRBV7-3	many	CASSLIGLAEETQYF	TGTGCCAGCAGCTTAATAGGCCTAGCGGAGGAGACCCAGTACTTC
TRBJ2-5	-	TRBV4-2	many	CASSQANSYQETQYF	TGTGCCAGCAGCCAAGCTAACAGCTATCAAGAGACCCAGTACTTC
TRBJ2-7	-	TRBV3-1	few	CASSHWRGIEGYEQYF	TGTGCCAGCAGCCACTGGCGGGGTATTGAAGGCTACGAGCAGTACTTC
TRBJ2-1	-	TRBV12-5	few	CASGLVRVVDSSYNEQFF	TGTGCTAGTGGTTTGGTACGGGTGGTGGATAGCTCCTACAATGAGCAGTTCTTC
TRBJ1-2	TRBD1	TRBV12-3/TRBV12-4	many	CATDLGQLYGYTF	TGTGCCACGGACCTGGGACAGCTCTATGGCTACACCTTC
TRBJ2-4	TRBD1	TRBV5-1	-	CASSSWTGGRNIQYF	TGCGCCAGCAGCTCGTGGACAGGGGGCAGGAACATTCAGTACTTC
TRBJ1-1	-	TRBV7-6	few	CASSLNGGTNTEAFF	TGTGCCAGCAGCTTAAATGGGGGAACGAACACTGAAGCTTTCTTT
TRBJ2-2	-	TRBV5-1	-	CASSLDVPDLNTGELFF	TGCGCCAGCAGCTTGGACGTACCCGACCTGAACACCGGGGAGCTGTTTTTT
TRBJ1-4	-	TRBV4-1	many	CASSQWQGEGMFF	TGCGCCAGCAGCCAGTGGCAGGGTGAGGGAATGTTTTTT
TRBJ1-5	-	TRBV12-3/TRBV12-4	many	CASSLTRAPQHF	TGTGCCAGCAGTTTAACACGTGCTCCCCAGCATTTT
TRBJ2-7	TRBD1	TRBV29-1	-	CSGSRQGSIDEQYF	TGCAGCGGGAGCCGACAGGGGTCCATCGACGAGCAGTACTTC
TRBJ1-1	-	TRBV3-1	many	CASNFGGTEAFF	TGTGCCAGCAATTTCGGCGGGACTGAAGCTTTCTTT
TRBJ1-1	TRBD1	TRBV20-1	-	CSAPGQGNPNTEAFF	TGCAGTGCCCCGGGACAGGGAAATCCGAACACTGAAGCTTTCTTT
TRBJ1-2	-	TRBV5-1	-	CASSLEGQGLYGYTF	TGCGCCAGCAGCTTGGAGGGGCAGGGACTTTATGGCTACACCTTC
TRBJ1-6	-	TRBV27	few	CASSLSGRGLNSPLHF	TGTGCCAGCAGTTTATCGGGCAGGGGCCTCAATTCACCCCTCCACTTT
TRBJ2-3	-	TRBV20-1	many	CSARATSRTDTQYF	TGCAGTGCTAGAGCGACTAGTCGCACAGATACGCAGTATTTT
TRBJ1-1	TRBD1	TRBV6-5	-	CASSSQGGRTEAFF	TGTGCCAGCAGTTCCCAGGGGGGACGGACTGAAGCTTTCTTT
TRBJ2-1	TRBD2	TRBV6-2/TRBV6-3	few	CASSYSSGGARNEQFF	TGTGCCAGCAGTTACTCTAGCGGGGGGGCCCGCAATGAGCAGTTCTTC
TRBJ2-2	-	TRBV20-1	many	CSARPWANTGELFF	TGCAGTGCTAGGCCCTGGGCGAACACCGGGGAGCTGTTTTTT
TRBJ2-7	TRBD2	TRBV10-3	-	CAISESFPGGYEQYF	TGTGCCATCAGTGAGTCGTTTCCGGGGGGCTACGAGCAGTACTTC
TRBJ1-5	-	TRBV2	few	CASSEARGSNQPQHF	TGTGCCAGCAGTGAAGCGAGAGGGTCCAATCAGCCCCAGCATTTT
TRBJ2-1	-	TRBV5-4	-	CASSLSHRAANNEHFF	TGTGCCAGCAGCTTGTCCCACAGGGCCGCGAACAATGAGCATTTCTTC
TRBJ2-2	TRBD1	TRBV5-4	few	CATFAGGRDRNTGELFF	TGTGCCACCTTTGCGGGCGGAAGGGACAGGAATACCGGGGAGCTGTTTTTT
TRBJ2-3	-	TRBV4-2	few	CASSQFRGGRDTQYF	TGTGCCAGCAGCCAATTCCGCGGGGGCCGAGATACGCAGTATTTT
TRBJ2-7	-	TRBV7-8	many	CASSPDRTSSYEQYF	TGTGCCAGCAGCCCGGACAGAACCAGCTCCTACGAGCAGTACTTC
TRBJ2-5	-	TRBV9	many	CASSPLEGALETQYF	TGTGCCAGCAGCCCCCTGGAGGGGGCGTTGGAGACCCAGTACTTC
TRBJ1-1	-	TRBV20-1	many	CSALNGGRAEAFF	TGCAGTGCCCTGAACGGGGGAAGAGCTGAAGCTTTCTTT
TRBJ2-7	TRBD2	TRBV27	few	CASSMGLASYEQYF	TGTGCCAGCAGTATGGGACTAGCCTCCTACGAGCAGTACTTC
TRBJ2-3	-	TRBV20-1	few	CSANPRASTDTQYF	TGCAGTGCTAACCCCAGGGCAAGCACAGATACGCAGTATTTT
TRBJ1-4	TRBD1	TRBV7-9	many	CASSSGQASNEKLFF	TGTGCCAGCAGCTCCGGACAGGCTAGCAATGAAAAACTGTTTTTT
TRBJ2-7	TRBD2	TRBV11-2	many	CASSLGSLGLADEGTYEQYF	TGTGCCAGCAGCTTAGGCAGTCTGGGACTAGCAGACGAAGGCACCTACGAGCAGTACTTC
TRBJ1-5	-	TRBV5-1	many	CASSLAGVNQPQHF	TGCGCCAGCAGCTTGGCGGGCGTCAATCAGCCCCAGCATTTT
TRBJ1-1	TRBD1	TRBV20-1	many	CSARQGAQGTEAFF	TGCAGTGCTAGACAGGGGGCGCAAGGCACTGAAGCTTTCTTT
TRBJ1-1	TRBD1	TRBV7-9	many	CASSLGQGNTEAFF	TGTGCCAGCAGCCTCGGACAGGGGAACACTGAAGCTTTCTTT
TRBJ2-1	TRBD2	TRBV12-3/TRBV12-4	many	CASSPSGRDNEEQFF	TGTGCCAGCAGTCCTAGCGGGAGGGATAATGAGGAGCAGTTCTTC
TRBJ2-3	TRBD2	TRBV3-1	-	CASSQVGLAGRDTQYF	TGTGCCAGCAGCCAAGTGGGACTAGCGGGACGAGATACGCAGTATTTT
TRBJ1-3	-	TRBV7-8	few	CASSLGISGNTIYF	TGTGCCAGCAGCTTAGGAATCTCTGGAAACACCATATATTTT
TRBJ1-2	-	TRBV5-1	many	CASSPDPMGGYTF	TGCGCCAGCAGCCCGGACCCAATGGGAGGCTACACCTTC
TRBJ2-2	-	TRBV7-6	few	CASSLRGNTGELFF	TGTGCCAGCAGCTTAAGAGGAAACACCGGGGAGCTGTTTTTT
TRBJ1-2	-	TRBV7-2	many	CASWEGANYGYTF	TGTGCCAGCTGGGAGGGAGCTAACTATGGCTACACCTTC
TRBJ1-1	-	TRBV7-2	-	CASSWDTSEAFF	TGTGCCAGCAGCTGGGACACGTCTGAAGCTTTCTTT
TRBJ1-2	TRBD1	TRBV4-1	many	CASSQGQGYGYTF	TGCGCCAGCAGCCAGGGACAGGGGTATGGCTACACCTTC
TRBJ2-5	-	TRBV24-1	few	CATSDRSGLRGETQYF	TGTGCCACCAGTGACCGGTCGGGACTCCGGGGAGAGACCCAGTACTTC
TRBJ2-1	TRBD2	TRBV7-3	-	CASSLAAGTGGEQFF	TGTGCCAGCAGCTTAGCAGCAGGGACGGGAGGTGAGCAGTTCTTC
TRBJ2-1	TRBD2	TRBV12-3/TRBV12-4	many	CASRLNSGGQQFF	TGTGCCAGCAGGCTGAATAGCGGGGGGCAACAGTTCTTC
TRBJ2-1	-	TRBV7-9	many	CASSLEWGFNEQFF	TGTGCCAGCAGCTTAGAATGGGGCTTCAATGAGCAGTTCTTC
TRBJ1-1	TRBD1	TRBV12-3/TRBV12-4	-	CASSPRTGILNTEAFF	TGTGCCAGCAGCCCTCGGACAGGAATATTGAACACTGAAGCTTTCTTT
TRBJ1-4	-	TRBV5-5	many	CASSTLLSGTNEKLFF	TGTGCCAGCAGCACCCTTTTGTCTGGGACTAATGAAAAACTGTTTTTT
TRBJ2-1	TRBD1	TRBV7-9	many	CASSVGTVYNEQFF	TGTGCCAGCAGCGTCGGGACAGTCTACAATGAGCAGTTCTTC
TRBJ1-4	-	TRBV14	-	CASSQVPLGQNEKLFF	TGTGCCAGCAGCCAAGTCCCTTTGGGGCAAAATGAAAAACTGTTTTTT
TRBJ2-3	TRBD1	TRBV5-1	many	CASSLDPSGQGAATQYF	TGCGCCAGCAGCTTGGACCCCTCGGGACAGGGGGCTGCTACGCAGTATTTT
TRBJ2-2	TRBD2	TRBV24-1	few	CATSGSSGIVTGELFF	TGTGCCACCAGTGGCTCCAGCGGGATCGTCACCGGGGAGCTGTTTTTT
TRBJ2-3	-	TRBV7-9	many	CASSLASRLDTQYF	TGTGCCAGCAGCTTGGCGTCCCGACTTGATACGCAGTATTTT
TRBJ1-2	-	TRBV10-3	few	CAISDNREVYGYTF	TGTGCCATCAGTGATAACAGGGAGGTATATGGCTACACCTTC
TRBJ2-5	-	TRBV21-1	-	CASRETQYF	TGTGCCAGCAGGGAGACCCAGTACTTC
TRBJ2-1	TRBD2	TRBV9	many	CASSVGGGPRNEQFF	TGTGCCAGCAGCGTTGGGGGAGGGCCAAGAAATGAGCAGTTCTTC
TRBJ2-3	TRBD2	TRBV20-1	many	CSASSASGRARADTQYF	TGCAGTGCTAGTTCTGCTAGCGGGAGGGCCCGCGCAGATACGCAGTATTTT
TRBJ2-2	-	TRBV21-1	-	CARQQGRDSLYTGELFF	TGTGCCAGGCAGCAAGGAAGGGACAGCCTCTACACCGGGGAGCTGTTTTTT